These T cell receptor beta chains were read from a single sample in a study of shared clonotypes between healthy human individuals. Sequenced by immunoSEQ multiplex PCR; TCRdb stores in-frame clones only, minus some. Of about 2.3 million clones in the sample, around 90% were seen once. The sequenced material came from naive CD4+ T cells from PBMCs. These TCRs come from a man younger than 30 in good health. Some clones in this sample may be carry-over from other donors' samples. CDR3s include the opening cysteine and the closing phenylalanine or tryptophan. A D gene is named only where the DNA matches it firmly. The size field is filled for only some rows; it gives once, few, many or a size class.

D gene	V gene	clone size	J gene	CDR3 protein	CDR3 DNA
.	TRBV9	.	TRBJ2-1	CASSVTGLAYNEQFF	TGTGCCAGCAGCGTAACGGGATTGGCCTACAATGAGCAGTTCTTC
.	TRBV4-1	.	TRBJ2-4	CASSQDGGSPNIQYF	TGCGCCAGCAGCCAAGATGGTGGTAGCCCAAACATTCAGTACTTC
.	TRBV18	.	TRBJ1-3	CASSPDGNTIYF	TGTGCCAGCTCACCGGATGGAAACACCATATATTTT
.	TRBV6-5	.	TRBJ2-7	CASSYRGSGLSYEQYF	TGTGCCAGCAGTTACCGGGGTAGCGGCCTCTCCTACGAGCAGTACTTC
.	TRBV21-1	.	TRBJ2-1	CASSKSPKGGYNEQFF	TGTGCCAGCAGCAAATCCCCTAAGGGGGGATACAATGAGCAGTTCTTC
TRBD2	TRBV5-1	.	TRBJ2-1	CASSLAPSGMGDNEQFF	TGCGCCAGCAGCTTGGCCCCTAGCGGGATGGGTGACAATGAGCAGTTCTTC
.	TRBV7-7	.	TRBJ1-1	CASSPLRGTEAFF	TGTGCCAGCAGCCCCCTTAGGGGGACTGAAGCTTTCTTT
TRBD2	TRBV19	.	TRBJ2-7	CASSRSPSGYQTYEQYF	TGTGCCAGTAGTAGGTCCCCTAGCGGGTACCAAACCTACGAGCAGTACTTC
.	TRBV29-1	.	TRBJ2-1	CSVADPYRGGYNEQFF	TGCAGCGTCGCCGATCCTTACAGGGGGGGATACAATGAGCAGTTCTTC
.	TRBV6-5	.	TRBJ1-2	CASRGRNYGYTF	TGTGCCAGTCGTGGCAGAAACTATGGCTACACCTTC
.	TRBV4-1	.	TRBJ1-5	CASSQVGPPVEQPQHF	TGCGCCAGCAGCCAAGTAGGCCCCCCCGTCGAGCAGCCCCAGCATTTT
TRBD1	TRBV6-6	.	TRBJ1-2	CASSQDRVYGYTF	TGTGCCAGCAGCCAGGACAGGGTCTATGGCTACACCTTC
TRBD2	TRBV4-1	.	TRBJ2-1	CASSQVGLAGGLVLPNEQFF	TGCGCCAGCAGCCAAGTAGGGCTAGCGGGAGGTTTGGTCCTTCCTAATGAGCAGTTCTTC
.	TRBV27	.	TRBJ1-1	CASRGSWDDTEAFF	TGTGCCAGCAGGGGGAGCTGGGATGACACTGAAGCTTTCTTT
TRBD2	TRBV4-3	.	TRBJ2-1	CASSQGLAGFGNEQFF	TGCGCCAGCAGCCAGGGACTAGCGGGATTCGGCAATGAGCAGTTCTTC
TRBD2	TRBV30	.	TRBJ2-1	CAWGGSGRALGYNEQFF	TGTGCCTGGGGGGGGAGCGGGAGGGCCTTGGGCTACAATGAGCAGTTCTTC
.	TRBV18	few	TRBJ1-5	CASSPQNQPQHF	TGTGCCAGCTCACCCCAAAATCAGCCCCAGCATTTT
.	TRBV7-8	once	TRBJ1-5	CASSFSGFYRQSSGNQPQHF	TGTGCCAGCAGCTTTAGCGGGTTTTACCGACAGTCAAGCGGCAATCAGCCCCAGCATTTT
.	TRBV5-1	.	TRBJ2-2	CASSIDRANTGELFF	TGCGCCAGCAGCATCGACAGAGCTAACACCGGGGAGCTGTTTTTT
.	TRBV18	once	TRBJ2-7	CASSLIQGPSNEQYF	TGTGCCAGCTCACTAATACAGGGTCCTTCCAACGAGCAGTACTTC
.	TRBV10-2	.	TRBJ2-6	CASSEYRHSSGANVLTF	TGCGCCAGCAGTGAGTACAGACATAGCTCTGGGGCCAACGTCCTGACTTTC
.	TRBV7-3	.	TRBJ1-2	CASSGAWYGGYTF	TGTGCCAGCAGCGGGGCTTGGTATGGCGGCTACACCTTC
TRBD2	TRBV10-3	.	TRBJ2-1	CAIKGSSGTYNEQFF	TGTGCCATCAAAGGCTCTAGCGGGACCTACAATGAGCAGTTCTTC
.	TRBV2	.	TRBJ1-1	CASSEDPTFRAFF	TGTGCCAGCAGTGAGGACCCGACCTTTCGAGCTTTCTTT
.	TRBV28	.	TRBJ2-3	CASSLPAQAYAQYF	TGTGCCAGCAGTTTACCGGCACAGGCGTATGCGCAGTATTTT
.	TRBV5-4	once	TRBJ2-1	CASSTVGGARNEQFF	TGTGCCAGCAGCACTGTAGGGGGGGCGAGGAATGAGCAGTTCTTC
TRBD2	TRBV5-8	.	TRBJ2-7	CASSLIRLAGGYEQYF	TGTGCCAGCAGCCTAATCAGACTAGCGGGAGGATACGAGCAGTACTTC
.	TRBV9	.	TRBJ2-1	CASSESPSLQQFF	TGTGCCAGCAGCGAGTCTCCGTCCCTCCAGCAGTTCTTC
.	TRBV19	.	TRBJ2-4	CASSIVAALAKNIQYF	TGTGCCAGTAGTATTGTGGCAGCGCTAGCCAAAAACATTCAGTACTTC
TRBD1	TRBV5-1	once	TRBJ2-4	CASSSTGTGATNIQYF	TGCGCCAGCAGCTCGACCGGGACAGGGGCGACAAACATTCAGTACTTC
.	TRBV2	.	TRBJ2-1	CASTVLSSYNEQFF	TGTGCCAGCACGGTTCTTAGCTCCTACAATGAGCAGTTCTTC
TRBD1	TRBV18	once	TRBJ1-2	CASSDRVKSYTF	TGTGCCAGCTCAGACAGGGTGAAAAGCTACACCTTC
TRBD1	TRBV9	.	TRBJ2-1	CASSLMGQGLDEQFF	TGTGCCAGCAGCCTAATGGGACAGGGATTGGATGAGCAGTTCTTC
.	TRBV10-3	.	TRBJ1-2	CAISEQRVGYTF	TGTGCCATCAGTGAACAGCGAGTGGGCTACACCTTC
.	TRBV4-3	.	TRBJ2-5	CASSQDLDRQTWSETQYF	TGCGCCAGCAGCCAAGATTTAGACAGGCAAACGTGGTCGGAGACCCAGTACTTC
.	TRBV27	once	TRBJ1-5	CASSLYVPDRNQPQHF	TGTGCCAGCAGTTTATACGTTCCCGACAGAAATCAGCCCCAGCATTTT
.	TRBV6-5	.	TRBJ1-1	CASSYSIGTEAFF	TGTGCCAGCAGTTATAGCATCGGGACTGAAGCTTTCTTT
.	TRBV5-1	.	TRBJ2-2	CASSPIGGAGTGELFF	TGCGCCAGCAGCCCGATAGGCGGGGCGGGCACCGGGGAGCTGTTTTTT
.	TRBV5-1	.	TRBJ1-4	CASSLSSGDGEKLFF	TGCGCCAGCAGCTTGAGTTCAGGGGACGGTGAAAAACTGTTTTTT
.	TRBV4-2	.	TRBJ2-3	CASSQAERIRTDTQYF	TGTGCCAGCAGCCAAGCAGAGCGGATCCGCACAGATACGCAGTATTTT
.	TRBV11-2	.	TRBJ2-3	CASSAKRDTQYF	TGTGCCAGCAGCGCCAAAAGGGATACGCAGTATTTT
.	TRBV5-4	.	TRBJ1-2	CASSRGGVPLYGYTF	TGTGCCAGCAGCAGGGGGGGGGTTCCGCTCTATGGCTACACCTTC
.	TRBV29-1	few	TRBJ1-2	CSVEHNRDYGYTF	TGCAGCGTTGAACATAACAGGGACTATGGCTACACCTTC
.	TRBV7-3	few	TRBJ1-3	CASSLGSSGNTIYF	TGTGCCAGCAGCTTAGGGAGCTCTGGAAACACCATATATTTT
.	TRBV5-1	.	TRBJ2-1	CASSVQGLMNEQFF	TGCGCCAGCAGCGTCCAGGGCTTGATGAATGAGCAGTTCTTC
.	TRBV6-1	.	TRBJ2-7	CASSGVGVDSYEQYF	TGTGCCAGCAGTGGGGTAGGGGTCGACTCCTACGAGCAGTACTTC
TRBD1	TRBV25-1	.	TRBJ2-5	CASSLTGQGTSQYF	TGTGCCAGCAGTCTAACGGGACAGGGAACGAGCCAGTACTTC
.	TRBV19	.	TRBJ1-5	CASTLGRNNQPQHF	TGTGCCAGTACCCTCGGACGTAACAATCAGCCCCAGCATTTT
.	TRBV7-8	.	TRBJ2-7	CASSLDGSYEQYF	TGTGCCAGCAGCTTAGATGGTTCCTACGAGCAGTACTTC
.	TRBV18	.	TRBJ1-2	CASSEASGAYGYTF	TGTGCCAGCTCGGAGGCTTCAGGGGCCTATGGCTACACCTTC
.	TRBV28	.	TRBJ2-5	CASSSPTTRQNREGTETQYF	TGTGCCAGCAGTTCACCGACAACTAGACAGAATAGAGAGGGGACAGAGACCCAGTACTTC
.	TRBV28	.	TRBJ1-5	CASEDGPGPQHF	TGTGCCAGCGAAGACGGGCCAGGGCCCCAGCATTTT
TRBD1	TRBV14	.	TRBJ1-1	CATRDSLEAFF	TGTGCCACCAGGGACAGTCTCGAAGCTTTCTTT